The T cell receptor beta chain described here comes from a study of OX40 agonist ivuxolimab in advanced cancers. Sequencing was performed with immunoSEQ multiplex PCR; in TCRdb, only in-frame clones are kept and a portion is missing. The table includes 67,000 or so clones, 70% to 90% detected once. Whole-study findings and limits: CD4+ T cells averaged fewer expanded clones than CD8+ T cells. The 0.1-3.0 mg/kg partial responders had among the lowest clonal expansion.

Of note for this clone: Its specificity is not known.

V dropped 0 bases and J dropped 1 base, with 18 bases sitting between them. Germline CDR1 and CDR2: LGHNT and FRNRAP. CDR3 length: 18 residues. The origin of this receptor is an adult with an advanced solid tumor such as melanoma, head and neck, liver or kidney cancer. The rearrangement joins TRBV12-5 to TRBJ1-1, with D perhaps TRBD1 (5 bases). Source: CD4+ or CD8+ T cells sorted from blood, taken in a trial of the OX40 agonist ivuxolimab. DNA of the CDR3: TGTGCTAGTGGTTTGGTAGAAACGTGGACACCCACGAACACTGAAGCTTTCTTT. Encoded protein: CASGLVETWTPTNTEAFF.